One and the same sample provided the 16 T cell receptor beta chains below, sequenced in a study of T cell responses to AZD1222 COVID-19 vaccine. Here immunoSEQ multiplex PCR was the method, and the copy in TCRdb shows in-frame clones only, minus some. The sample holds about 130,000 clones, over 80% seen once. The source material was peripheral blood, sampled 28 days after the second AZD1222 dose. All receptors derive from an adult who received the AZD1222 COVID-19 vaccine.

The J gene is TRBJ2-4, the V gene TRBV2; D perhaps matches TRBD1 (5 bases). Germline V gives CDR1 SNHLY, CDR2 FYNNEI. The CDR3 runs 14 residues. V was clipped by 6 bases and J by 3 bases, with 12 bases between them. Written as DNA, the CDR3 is TGTGCCAGCAGACCTGACAGACTCAAAAACATTCAGTACTTC. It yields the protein CASRPDRLKNIQYF.

The CDR3 spells CASGLEGINTEAFF. The DNA for the CDR3 is TGTGCCAGCGGCTTGGAGGGTATAAACACTGAAGCTTTCTTT. The chain combines TRBV28 with TRBJ1-1, with D unclear. V lost 8 bases and J 2 bases, leaving 15 bases between the germline ends. The CDR3 runs to 14 residues. Germline V CDR1 and CDR2: MDHEN, SYDVKM.

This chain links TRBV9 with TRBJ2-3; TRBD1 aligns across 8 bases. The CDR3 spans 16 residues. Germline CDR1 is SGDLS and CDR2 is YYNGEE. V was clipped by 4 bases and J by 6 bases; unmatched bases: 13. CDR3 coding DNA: TGTGCCAGCAGCCCACATGACAGGGGAGGATGGGATACGCAGTATTTT. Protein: CASSPHDRGGWDTQYF.

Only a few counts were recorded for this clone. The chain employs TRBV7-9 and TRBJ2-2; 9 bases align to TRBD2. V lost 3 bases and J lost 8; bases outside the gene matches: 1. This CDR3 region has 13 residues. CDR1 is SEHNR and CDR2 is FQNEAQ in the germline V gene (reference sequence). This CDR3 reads CASSFSGSGELFF. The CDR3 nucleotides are TGTGCCAGCAGCTTTAGCGGGAGTGGGGAGCTGTTTTTT.

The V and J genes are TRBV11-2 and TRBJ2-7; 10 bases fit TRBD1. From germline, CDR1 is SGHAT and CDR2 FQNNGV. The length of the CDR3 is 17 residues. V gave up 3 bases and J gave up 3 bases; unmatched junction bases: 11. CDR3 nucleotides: TGTGCCAGCAGCTTTAGGACTTCGCGGGACAGGGGCTACGAGCAGTACTTC. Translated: CASSFRTSRDRGYEQYF.

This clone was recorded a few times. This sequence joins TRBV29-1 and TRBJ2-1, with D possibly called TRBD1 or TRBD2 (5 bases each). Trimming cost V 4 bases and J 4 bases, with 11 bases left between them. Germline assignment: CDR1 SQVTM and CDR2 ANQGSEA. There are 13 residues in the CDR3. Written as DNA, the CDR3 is TGCAGCGTTGTAGAGGGGCTATACAATGAGCAGTTCTTC. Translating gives CSVVEGLYNEQFF.

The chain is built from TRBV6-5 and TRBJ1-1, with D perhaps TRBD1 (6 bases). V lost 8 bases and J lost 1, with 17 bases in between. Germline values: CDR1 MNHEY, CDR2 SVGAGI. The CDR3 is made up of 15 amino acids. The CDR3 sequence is CASHVGGSGNTEAFF. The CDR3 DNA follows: TGTGCCAGCCATGTTGGGGGCTCTGGGAACACTGAAGCTTTCTTT.

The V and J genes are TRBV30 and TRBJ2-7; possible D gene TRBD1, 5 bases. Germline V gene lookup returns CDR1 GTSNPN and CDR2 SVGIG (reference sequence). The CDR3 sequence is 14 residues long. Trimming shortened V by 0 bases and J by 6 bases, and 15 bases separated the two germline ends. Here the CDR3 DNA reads TGTGCCTGGAGTGTTTGGCAGGGAAGAAGCGAGCAGTACTTC. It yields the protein CAWSVWQGRSEQYF.

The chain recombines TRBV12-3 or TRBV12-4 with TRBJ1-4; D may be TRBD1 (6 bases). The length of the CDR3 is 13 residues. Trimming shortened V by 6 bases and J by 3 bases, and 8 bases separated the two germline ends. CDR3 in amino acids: CASRQGANEKLFF. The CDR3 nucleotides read TGTGCCAGCAGACAGGGCGCTAATGAAAAACTGTTTTTT.

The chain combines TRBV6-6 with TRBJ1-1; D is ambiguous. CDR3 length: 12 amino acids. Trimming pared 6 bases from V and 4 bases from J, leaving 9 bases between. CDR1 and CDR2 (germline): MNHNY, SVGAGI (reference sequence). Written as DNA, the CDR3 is TGTGCCAGCAGACCTTCGGGCACTGAAGCTTTCTTT. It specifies CASRPSGTEAFF.

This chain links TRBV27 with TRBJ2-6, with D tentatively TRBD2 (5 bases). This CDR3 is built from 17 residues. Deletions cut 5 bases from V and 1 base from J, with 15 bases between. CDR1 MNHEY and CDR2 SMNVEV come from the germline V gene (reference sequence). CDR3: CASSPASWRSGANVLTF. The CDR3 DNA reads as TGTGCCAGCAGTCCGGCGTCTTGGAGGTCTGGGGCCAACGTCCTGACTTTC. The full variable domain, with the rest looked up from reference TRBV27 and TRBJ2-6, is EAQVTQNPRYLITVTGKKLTVTCSQNMNHEYMSWYRQDPGLGLRQIYYSMNVEVTDKGDVPEGYKVSRKEKRNFPLILESPSPNQTSLYFCASSPASWRSGANVLTFGAGSRLTVL.

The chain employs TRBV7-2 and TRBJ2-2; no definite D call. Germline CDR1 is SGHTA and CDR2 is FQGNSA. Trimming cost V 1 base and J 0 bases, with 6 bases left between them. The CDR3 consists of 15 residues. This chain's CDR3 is CASSLGLPNTGELFF. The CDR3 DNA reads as TGTGCCAGCAGCTTAGGGTTGCCGAACACCGGGGAGCTGTTTTTT. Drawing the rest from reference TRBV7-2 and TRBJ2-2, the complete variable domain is GAGVSQSPSNKVTEKGKDVELRCDPISGHTALYWYRQSLGQGLEFLIYFQGNSAPDKSGLPSDRFSAERTGGSVSTLTIQRTQQEDSAVYLCASSLGLPNTGELFFGEGSRLTVL.

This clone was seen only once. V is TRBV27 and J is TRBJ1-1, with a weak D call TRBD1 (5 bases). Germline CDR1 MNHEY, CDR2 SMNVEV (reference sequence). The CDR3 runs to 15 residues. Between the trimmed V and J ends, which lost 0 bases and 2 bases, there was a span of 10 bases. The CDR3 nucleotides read TGTGCCAGCAGTTTATCATCCGGGGGAAACACTGAAGCTTTCTTT. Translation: CASSLSSGGNTEAFF.

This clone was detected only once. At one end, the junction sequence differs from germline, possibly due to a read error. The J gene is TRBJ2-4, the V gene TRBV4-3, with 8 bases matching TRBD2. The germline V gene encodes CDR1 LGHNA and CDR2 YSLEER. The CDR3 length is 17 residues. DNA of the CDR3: TGCGCCACCAGCCAAGGGGGGGGAGCGGGAGTGTGGAACATTCAGTACTTC. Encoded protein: CATSQGGGAGVWNIQYF.

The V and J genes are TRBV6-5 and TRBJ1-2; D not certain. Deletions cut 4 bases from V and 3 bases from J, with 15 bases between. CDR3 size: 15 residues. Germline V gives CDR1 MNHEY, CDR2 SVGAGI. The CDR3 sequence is CASSSPGKRYYGYTF. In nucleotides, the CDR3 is TGTGCCAGCAGTTCCCCGGGAAAGCGCTACTATGGCTACACCTTC.

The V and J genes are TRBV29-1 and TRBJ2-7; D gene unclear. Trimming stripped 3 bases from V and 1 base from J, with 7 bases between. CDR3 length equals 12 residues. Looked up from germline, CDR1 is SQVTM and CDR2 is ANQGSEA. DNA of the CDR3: TGCAGCGTTGAGGGCAGATCCTACGAGCAGTACTTC. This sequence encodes CSVEGRSYEQYF.